A single sample gave rise to the 10 T cell receptor beta chains below, sequenced in a study of tumor and adjacent non-tumor tissue in lung cancer. No cell sorting was done before RNA was extracted from the tissue. The library came from three nested PCR rounds adapted from ARM-PCR protocols. Each CDR3 protein gets one entry after TCRdb re-called the multiplex PCR reads with MiXCR. The sample lists 120,000 or so distinct CDR3 sequences; about 66% were seen once. Source material: lung tumor tissue. Source of these receptors: a man between 25 and 39 years old with non-small cell lung cancer.

This clonotype was found many times. The chain joins TRBV4-1 to TRBJ1-4, with D perhaps matching TRBD1 (6 bases). The germline gives CDR1 MGHRA, CDR2 YSYEKL. V lost 0 bases to trimming and J lost 8 bases, with 19 bases between them. The CDR3 totals 17 residues. As DNA, the CDR3 is TGCGCCAGCAGCCAAGATTCTACGGACAGCCTAAGGGAAAAACTGTTTTTT. It is translated as CASSQDSTDSLREKLFF.

The V gene is TRBV20-1, the J gene TRBJ2-7; D perhaps matches TRBD1 (6 bases). V was trimmed by 5 bases and J by 5 bases, leaving 10 bases between them. The germline gives CDR1 DFQATT, CDR2 SNEGSKA (reference sequence). The CDR3 is 11 residues long. CDR3 amino acids: CSARRGNEQYF. The DNA of the CDR3 is TGCAGTGCTCGCAGGGGCAACGAGCAGTACTTC.

Only a few counts were recorded for this clonotype. A single base separates this from a much larger clone, so it may be a read error. This CDR3 reads CSASRSDNEQFF. CDR3 DNA: TGCAGTGCTAGCCGTAGTGACAATGAGCAGTTCTTC. The V call is TRBV20-1, the J call TRBJ2-1, with no clear D. The V gene lost 3 bases and the J gene lost 5 bases, with 8 bases spanning the gap. CDR1 is DFQATT and CDR2 is SNEGSKA in the germline V gene (reference sequence). The CDR3 spans 12 residues.

Comments on this clonotype: A read error is likely, as this CDR3 ends without the conserved phenylalanine or tryptophan. V is TRBV6-2 or TRBV6-3 and J is TRBJ2-3, with 10 positions matching TRBD1. V shed 7 bases, J shed 4 bases, and the junction held 5 bases outside the gene matches. CDR3 length: 14 amino acids. Germline assignment: CDR1 MNHEY and CDR2 SVGEGT. The CDR3 DNA reads as TGTGCCAGCAATTGGGACAGGGGAGCAGATACGCAGTATTCT. Translated: CASNWDRGADTQYS.

This chain joins TRBV11-2 and TRBJ2-5; 8 bases are shared with TRBD2. Germline CDR1 is SGHAT and CDR2 is FQNNGV. V trimming: 7 bases; J trimming: 10 bases; junction bases outside the gene matches: 14. The CDR3 is 14 amino acids. This chain's CDR3 is CASNFLLADTIQYF. CDR3 bases: TGTGCCAGCAACTTTCTACTAGCGGACACGATCCAGTACTTC.

A note on this clonotype: A much larger clonotype is one base distant, so this may be a read error. The V call is TRBV20-1, the J call TRBJ1-2, with 9 bases identical to TRBD1. This CDR3 comprises 14 residues. CDR1 DFQATT and CDR2 SNEGSKA come from the germline V gene (reference sequence). DNA for the CDR3: TGCAGTGCTAGCACAGGGGGCGTCGGCTATGACTACACCTTC. This translates into CSASTGGVGYDYTF.

The chain has TRBV11-2 and TRBJ2-1, with D uncertain. V lost 8 bases and J lost 5, with 16 bases in between. The CDR3 is 14 amino acids. Germline values: CDR1 SGHAT, CDR2 FQNNGV. CDR3 amino acids: CASDLASGHNEQFF. The CDR3 bases are TGTGCCAGCGACTTAGCATCGGGTCACAATGAGCAGTTCTTC.

Turning to this clonotype: Likely a read error: the CDR3 ends without its conserved phenylalanine or tryptophan. V gene TRBV6-5 combines with J gene TRBJ1-1; possibly TRBD1 for D (6 bases). This CDR3 region has 14 residues. Germline CDR1 MNHEY, CDR2 SVGAGI. Trimming cost V 4 bases and J 11 bases, with 20 bases left between them. In nucleotides, the CDR3 is TGTGCCAGCAGTTCACAAAACCTAGAGGGGGTGGCTTTCCTT. Translating gives CASSSQNLEGVAFL.

This clonotype has more than one count but fewer than ten. This may be a read error: a much more frequent sequence differs by one nucleotide. This sequence joins TRBV29-1 and TRBJ2-7, with D hard to call. Germline V gene lookup returns CDR1 SQVTM and CDR2 ANQGSEA. The CDR3 sequence is 10 residues long. CDR3 DNA: TGCGGCGTTGAGCTTGGCGAGCAGTACTTC. Its protein is CGVELGEQYF.

This clonotype was recorded at least ten times. The rearrangement uses TRBV4-2 and TRBJ2-1, with D possibly matching TRBD2 (7 bases). Germline-derived CDR1 and CDR2 are LGHNA and YNFKEQ. Trimming removed 1 base at V and 2 bases at J, with 18 bases between. The CDR3 has 18 amino acids. The CDR3 loop reads CASSQGVLGGGPYNEQFF. The DNA for the CDR3 is TGTGCCAGCAGCCAAGGAGTCCTTGGGGGGGGGCCCTACAATGAGCAGTTCTTC.